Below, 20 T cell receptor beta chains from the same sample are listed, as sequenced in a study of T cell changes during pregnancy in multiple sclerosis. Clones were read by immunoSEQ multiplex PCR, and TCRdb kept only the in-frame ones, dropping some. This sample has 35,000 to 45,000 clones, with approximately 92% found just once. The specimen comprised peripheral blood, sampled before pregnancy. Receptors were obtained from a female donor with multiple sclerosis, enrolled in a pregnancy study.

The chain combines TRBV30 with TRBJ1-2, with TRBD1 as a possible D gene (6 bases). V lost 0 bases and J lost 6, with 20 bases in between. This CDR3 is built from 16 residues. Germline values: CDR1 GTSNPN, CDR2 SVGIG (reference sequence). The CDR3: CAWSVRKGGARDGYTF. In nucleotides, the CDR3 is TGTGCCTGGAGTGTACGGAAGGGGGGGGCAAGAGATGGCTACACCTTC.

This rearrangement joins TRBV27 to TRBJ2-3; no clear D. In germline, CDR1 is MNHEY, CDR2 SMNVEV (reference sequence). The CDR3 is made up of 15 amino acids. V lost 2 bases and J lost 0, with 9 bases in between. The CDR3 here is CASSLRQDSTDTQYF. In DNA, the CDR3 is TGTGCCAGCAGTTTAAGGCAGGATAGCACAGATACGCAGTATTTT.

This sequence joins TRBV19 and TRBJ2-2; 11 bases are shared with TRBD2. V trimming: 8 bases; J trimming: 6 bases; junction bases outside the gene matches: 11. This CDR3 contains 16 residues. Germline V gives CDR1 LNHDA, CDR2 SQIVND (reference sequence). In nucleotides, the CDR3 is TGTGCCAGTTCTCTGATTCTAGCGGGAGGAGCCGGGGAGCTGTTTTTT. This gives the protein CASSLILAGGAGELFF.

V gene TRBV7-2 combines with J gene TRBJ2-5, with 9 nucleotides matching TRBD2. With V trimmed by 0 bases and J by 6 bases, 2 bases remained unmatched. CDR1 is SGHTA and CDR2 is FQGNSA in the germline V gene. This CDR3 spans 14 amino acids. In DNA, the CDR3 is TGTGCCAGCAGCTTAGCGCGGGAGGGGCAGACCCAGTACTTC. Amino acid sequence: CASSLAREGQTQYF.

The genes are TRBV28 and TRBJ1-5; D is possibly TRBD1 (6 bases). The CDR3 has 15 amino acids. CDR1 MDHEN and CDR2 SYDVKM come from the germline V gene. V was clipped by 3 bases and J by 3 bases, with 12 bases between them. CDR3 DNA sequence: TGTGCCAGCAGTTTGGGGCAGGGGACCAATCAGCCCCAGCATTTT. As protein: CASSLGQGTNQPQHF.

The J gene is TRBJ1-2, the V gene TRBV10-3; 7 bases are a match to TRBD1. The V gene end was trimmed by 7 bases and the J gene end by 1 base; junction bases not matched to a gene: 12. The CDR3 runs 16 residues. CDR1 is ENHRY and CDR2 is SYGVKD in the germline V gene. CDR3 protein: CAITERWDSLNYGYTF. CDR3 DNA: TGTGCCATCACAGAGAGGTGGGACAGTCTTAACTATGGCTACACCTTC.

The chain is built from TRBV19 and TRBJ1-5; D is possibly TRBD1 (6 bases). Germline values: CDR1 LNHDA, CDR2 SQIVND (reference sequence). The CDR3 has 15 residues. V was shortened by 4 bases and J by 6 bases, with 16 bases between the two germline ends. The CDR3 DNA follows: TGTGCCAGTAGTACGCCTCAGACAGGAGGTCAGCCCCAGCATTTT. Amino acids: CASSTPQTGGQPQHF.

The CDR3 reads CASSASPPETQYF. CDR3 DNA: TGTGCCAGCAGCGCGAGCCCTCCCGAGACCCAGTACTTC. The chain combines TRBV9 with TRBJ2-5; D call uncertain. Deletions cut 3 bases from V and 5 bases from J, with 11 bases between. The CDR3 has 13 residues. Germline V lookup: CDR1 SGDLS, CDR2 YYNGEE.

The CDR3 sequence: CASGLVRTSGPTDTQYF. CDR3 DNA sequence: TGTGCTAGTGGTTTGGTAAGGACTAGCGGGCCCACAGATACGCAGTATTTT. The chain recombines TRBV12-5 with TRBJ2-3; 11 nucleotides line up with TRBD2. Germline V gene sequence: CDR1 LGHNT, CDR2 FRNRAP. V was pared by 0 bases and J by 2 bases, with 4 bases of the junction left unmatched. The CDR3 has 17 amino acids.

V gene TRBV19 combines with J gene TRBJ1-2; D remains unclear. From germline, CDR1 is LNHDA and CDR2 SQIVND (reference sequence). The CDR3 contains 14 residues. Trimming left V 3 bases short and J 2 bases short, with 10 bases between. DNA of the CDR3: TGTGCCAGTAGTATCGCGGGCTCCAACTATGGCTACACCTTC. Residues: CASSIAGSNYGYTF.

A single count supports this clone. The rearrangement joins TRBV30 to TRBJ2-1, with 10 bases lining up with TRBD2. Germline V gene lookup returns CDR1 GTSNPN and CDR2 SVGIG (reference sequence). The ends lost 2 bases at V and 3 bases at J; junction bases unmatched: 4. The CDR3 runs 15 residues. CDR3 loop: CAWSSLAGDYNEQFF. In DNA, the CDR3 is TGTGCCTGGAGTAGTCTAGCGGGAGACTACAATGAGCAGTTCTTC.

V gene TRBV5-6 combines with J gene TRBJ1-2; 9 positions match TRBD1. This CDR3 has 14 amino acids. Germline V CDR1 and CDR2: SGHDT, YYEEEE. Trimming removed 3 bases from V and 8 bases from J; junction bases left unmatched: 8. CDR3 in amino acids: CASSSGTGIDGYTF. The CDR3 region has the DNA TGTGCCAGCAGCTCCGGGACAGGGATTGACGGCTACACCTTC.

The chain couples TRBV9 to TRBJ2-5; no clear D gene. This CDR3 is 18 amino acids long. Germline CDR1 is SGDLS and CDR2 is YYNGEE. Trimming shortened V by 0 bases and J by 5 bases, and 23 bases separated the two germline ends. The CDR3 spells CASSVEVAGSKAMETQYF. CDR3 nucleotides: TGTGCCAGCAGCGTAGAAGTAGCCGGGTCCAAGGCTATGGAGACCCAGTACTTC.

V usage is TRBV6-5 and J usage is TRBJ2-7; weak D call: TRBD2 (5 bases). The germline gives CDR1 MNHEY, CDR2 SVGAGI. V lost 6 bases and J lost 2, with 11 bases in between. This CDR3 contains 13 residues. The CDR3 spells CASSAVRAYEQYF. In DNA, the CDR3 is TGTGCCAGCAGCGCCGTGAGGGCCTACGAGCAGTACTTC.

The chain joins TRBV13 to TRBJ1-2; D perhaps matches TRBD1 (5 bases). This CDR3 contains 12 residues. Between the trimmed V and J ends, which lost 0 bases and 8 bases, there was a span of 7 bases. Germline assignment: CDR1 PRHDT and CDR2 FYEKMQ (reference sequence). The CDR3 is CASSLGQGGYTF. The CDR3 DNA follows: TGTGCCAGCAGCTTAGGGCAGGGAGGCTACACCTTC.

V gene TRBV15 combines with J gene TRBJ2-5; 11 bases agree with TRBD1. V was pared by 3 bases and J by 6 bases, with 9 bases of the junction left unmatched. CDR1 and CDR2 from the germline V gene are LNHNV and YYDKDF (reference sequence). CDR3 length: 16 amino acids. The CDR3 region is CATSRLDRGRVKTQYF. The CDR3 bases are TGTGCCACCAGCAGGTTGGACAGGGGGCGCGTAAAGACCCAGTACTTC.

CDR3 region: CASSMLSGGADTQYF. DNA of the CDR3: TGTGCCAGTAGTATGTTAAGCGGGGGGGCCGATACGCAGTATTTT. The rearrangement uses TRBV19 and TRBJ2-3, with 10 bases lining up with TRBD2. Trimming cost V 3 bases and J 6 bases; bases outside gene matches: 6. Germline-derived CDR1 and CDR2 are LNHDA and SQIVND (reference sequence). There are 15 residues in the CDR3.

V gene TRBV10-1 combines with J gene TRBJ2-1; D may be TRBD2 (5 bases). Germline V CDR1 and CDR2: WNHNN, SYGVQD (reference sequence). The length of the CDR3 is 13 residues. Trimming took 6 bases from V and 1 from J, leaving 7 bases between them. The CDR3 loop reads CASRSGSYNEQFF. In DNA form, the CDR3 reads TGCGCCAGCAGAAGCGGATCCTACAATGAGCAGTTCTTC.

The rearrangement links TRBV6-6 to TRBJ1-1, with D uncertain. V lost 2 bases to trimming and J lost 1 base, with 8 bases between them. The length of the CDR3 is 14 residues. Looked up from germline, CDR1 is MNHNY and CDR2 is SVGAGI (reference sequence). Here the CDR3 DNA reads TGTGCCAGCAGTTACATGGCAGGGAACACTGAAGCTTTCTTT. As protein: CASSYMAGNTEAFF.

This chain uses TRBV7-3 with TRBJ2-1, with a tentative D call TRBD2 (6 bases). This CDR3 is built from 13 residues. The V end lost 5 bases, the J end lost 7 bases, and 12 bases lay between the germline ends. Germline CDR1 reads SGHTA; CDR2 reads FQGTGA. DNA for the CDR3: TGTGCCAGCAGCAAAACGGGGGTAAATGAGCAGTTCTTC. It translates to CASSKTGVNEQFF.